This T cell receptor beta chain was profiled in a study of T cell responses to AZD1222 COVID-19 vaccine. Clones were sequenced by immunoSEQ multiplex PCR, and TCRdb holds only the in-frame ones, with some missing. The repertoire has about 93,000 clones, nearly 90% of them found once; the top ten carry 2.8%. The CDR3 runs to 15 residues. The germline CDR1 and CDR2 sequences are MNHEY and SVGAGI. Trimming cost V 0 bases and J 7 bases; bases outside gene matches: 8. The chain combines TRBV6-5 with TRBJ1-2, with TRBD1 matching 7 bases. The sample in question was peripheral blood, obtained on day 0 of MenACWY control vaccination. This TCR came from an adult in good health. In DNA, the CDR3 is TGTGCCAGCAGTTACTCGGGACAGTCCCCTTTTGGCTACACCTTC. Residues: CASSYSGQSPFGYTF.